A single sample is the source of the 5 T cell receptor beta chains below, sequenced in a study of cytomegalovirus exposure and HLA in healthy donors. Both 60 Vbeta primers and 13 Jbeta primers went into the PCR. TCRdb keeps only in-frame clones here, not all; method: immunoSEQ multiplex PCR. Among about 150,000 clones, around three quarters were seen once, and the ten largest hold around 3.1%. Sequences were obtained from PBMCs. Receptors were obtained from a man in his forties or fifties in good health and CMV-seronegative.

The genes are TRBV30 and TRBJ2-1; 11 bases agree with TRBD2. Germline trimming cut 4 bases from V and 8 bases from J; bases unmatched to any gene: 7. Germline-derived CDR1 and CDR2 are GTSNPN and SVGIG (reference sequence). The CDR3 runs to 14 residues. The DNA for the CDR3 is TGTGCCTGGAAGCTAGCGGGGGGCCCCGATGAGCAGTTCTTC. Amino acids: CAWKLAGGPDEQFF.

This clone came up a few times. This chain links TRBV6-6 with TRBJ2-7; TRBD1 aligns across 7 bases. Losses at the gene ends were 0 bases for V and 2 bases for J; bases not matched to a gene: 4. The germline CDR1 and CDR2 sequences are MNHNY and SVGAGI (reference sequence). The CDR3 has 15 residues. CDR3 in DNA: TGTGCCAGCAGTTACTCTGTCGACAGGGCCTACGAGCAGTACTTC. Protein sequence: CASSYSVDRAYEQYF.

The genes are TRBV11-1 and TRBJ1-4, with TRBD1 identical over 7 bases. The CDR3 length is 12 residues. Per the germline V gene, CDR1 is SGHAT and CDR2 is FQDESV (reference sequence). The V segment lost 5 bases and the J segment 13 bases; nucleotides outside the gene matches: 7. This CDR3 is CASSTDGQALFF. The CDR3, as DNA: TGTGCCAGCAGCACGGACGGACAGGCACTGTTTTTT.

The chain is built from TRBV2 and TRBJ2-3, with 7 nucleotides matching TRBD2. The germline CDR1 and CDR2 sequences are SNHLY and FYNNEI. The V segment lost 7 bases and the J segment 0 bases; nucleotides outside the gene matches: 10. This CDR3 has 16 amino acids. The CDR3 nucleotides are TGTGCCAGCATGAGAAGCGACGGGGGGAGCACAGATACGCAGTATTTT. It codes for CASMRSDGGSTDTQYF.

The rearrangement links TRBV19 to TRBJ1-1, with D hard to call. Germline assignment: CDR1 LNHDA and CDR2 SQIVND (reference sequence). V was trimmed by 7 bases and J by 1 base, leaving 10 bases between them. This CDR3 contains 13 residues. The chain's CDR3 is CASNDGPNTEAFF. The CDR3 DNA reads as TGTGCCAGTAACGATGGGCCGAACACTGAAGCTTTCTTT.